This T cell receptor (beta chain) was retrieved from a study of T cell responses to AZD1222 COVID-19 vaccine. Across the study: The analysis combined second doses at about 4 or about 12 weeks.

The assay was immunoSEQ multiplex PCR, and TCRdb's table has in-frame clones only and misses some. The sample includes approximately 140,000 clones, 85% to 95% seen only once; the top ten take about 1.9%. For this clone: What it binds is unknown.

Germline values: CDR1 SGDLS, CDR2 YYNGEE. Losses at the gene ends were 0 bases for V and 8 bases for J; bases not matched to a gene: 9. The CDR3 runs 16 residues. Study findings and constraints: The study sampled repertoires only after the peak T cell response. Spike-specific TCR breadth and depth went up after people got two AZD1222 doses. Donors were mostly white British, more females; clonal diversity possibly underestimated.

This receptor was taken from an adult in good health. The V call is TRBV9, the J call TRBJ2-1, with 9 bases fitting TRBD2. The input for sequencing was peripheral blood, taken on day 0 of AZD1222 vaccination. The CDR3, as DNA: TGTGCCAGCAGCGTAGCTACGGCGGGGGGGCAAGATGAGCAGTTCTTC. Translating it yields CASSVATAGGQDEQFF.